Below are 2 T cell receptor beta chains sequenced from a single sample in a study of cytomegalovirus exposure and HLA in healthy donors. TCRdb's table, derived via immunoSEQ multiplex PCR, lists solely in-frame clones and lacks some. Found here are approximately 260,000 clones, just over 85% of them singletons; the top ten hold about 1%. The source material was PBMCs. The source is a woman aged 18 to 35 in good health and CMV-seronegative.

J is TRBJ2-1 and V is TRBV11-3; 14 bases fit TRBD2. The CDR3 runs 15 residues. Germline CDR1 SGHNT, CDR2 YENEEA. The V and J ends lost 4 bases and 12 bases, in that order; junction bases with no gene match: 8. CDR3 sequence: CASSSSGLAGVGQFF. The CDR3, as DNA: TGTGCCAGCAGCTCATCGGGACTAGCGGGGGTAGGGCAGTTCTTC.

J is TRBJ1-1 and V is TRBV5-1; 7 bases line up with TRBD1. This CDR3 is built from 14 residues. Per germline, CDR1 SGHRS and CDR2 YFSETQ. Trimming took 2 bases from V and 4 from J; bases not matched to a gene: 5. CDR3 amino acids: CASSFIGGRTEAFF. Written as DNA, the CDR3 is TGCGCCAGCAGCTTCATAGGGGGCCGCACTGAAGCTTTCTTT. Based on the CDR3 plus reference TRBV5-1 and TRBJ1-1, the full variable domain is KAGVTQTPRYLIKTRGQQVTLSCSPISGHRSVSWYQQTPGQGLQFLFEYFSETQRNKGNFPGRFSGRQFSNSRSEMNVSTLELGDSALYLCASSFIGGRTEAFFGQGTRLTVV.